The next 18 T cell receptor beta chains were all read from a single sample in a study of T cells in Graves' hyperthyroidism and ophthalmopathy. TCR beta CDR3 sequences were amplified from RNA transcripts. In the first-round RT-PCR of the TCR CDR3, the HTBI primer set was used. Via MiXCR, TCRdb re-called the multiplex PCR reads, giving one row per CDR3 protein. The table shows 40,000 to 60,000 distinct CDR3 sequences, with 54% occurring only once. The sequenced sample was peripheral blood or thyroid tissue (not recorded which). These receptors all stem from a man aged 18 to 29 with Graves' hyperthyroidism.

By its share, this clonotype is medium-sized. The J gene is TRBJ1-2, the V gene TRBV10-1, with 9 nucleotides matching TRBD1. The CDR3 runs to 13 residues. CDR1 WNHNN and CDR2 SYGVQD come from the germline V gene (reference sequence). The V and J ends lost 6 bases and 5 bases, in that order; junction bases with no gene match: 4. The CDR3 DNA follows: TGCGCCAGCAGCCCGACAGGGGGTTATGGCTACACCTTC. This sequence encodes CASSPTGGYGYTF.

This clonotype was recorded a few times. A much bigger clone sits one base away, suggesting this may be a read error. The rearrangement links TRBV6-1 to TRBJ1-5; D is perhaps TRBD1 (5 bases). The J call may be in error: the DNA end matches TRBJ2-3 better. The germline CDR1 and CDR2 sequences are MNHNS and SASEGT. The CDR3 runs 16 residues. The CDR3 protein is CASSLTGIFSNQPQYF. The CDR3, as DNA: TGTGCCAGCAGCCTTACAGGAATTTTTAGCAATCAGCCCCAGTATTTT.

CDR3 loop: CASSLDGRGPPYNEQFF. The CDR3 nucleotides read TGTGCCAGCAGCTTAGATGGCAGGGGCCCACCTTACAATGAGCAGTTCTTC. The gene calls are TRBV7-2 and TRBJ2-1; D might be TRBD1 (6 bases). The V gene lost 1 base and the J gene lost 4 bases, with 17 bases spanning the gap. The length of the CDR3 is 17 residues. Germline V gene sequence: CDR1 SGHTA, CDR2 FQGNSA.

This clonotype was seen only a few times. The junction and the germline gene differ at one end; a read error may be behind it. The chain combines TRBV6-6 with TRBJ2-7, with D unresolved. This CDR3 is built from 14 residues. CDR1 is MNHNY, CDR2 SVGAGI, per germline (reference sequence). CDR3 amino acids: CASSYSIDYGEQYF. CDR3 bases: TGTGCCAGCAGCTACTCAATAGATTACGGGGAGCAGTACTTC.

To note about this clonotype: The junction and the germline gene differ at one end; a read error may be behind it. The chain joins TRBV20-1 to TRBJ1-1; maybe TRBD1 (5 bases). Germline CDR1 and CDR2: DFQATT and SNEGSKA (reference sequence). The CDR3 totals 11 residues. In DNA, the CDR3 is TGCAGTGCTAATAGGGGCACTGAAGCTTCCTTT. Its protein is CSANRGTEASF.

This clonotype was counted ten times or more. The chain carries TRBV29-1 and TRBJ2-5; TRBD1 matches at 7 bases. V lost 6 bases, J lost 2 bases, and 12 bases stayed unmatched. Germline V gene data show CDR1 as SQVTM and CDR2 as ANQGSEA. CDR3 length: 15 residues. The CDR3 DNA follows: TGCAGCGTGGGCCTTTTGGGACAGATACAAGAGACCCAGTACTTC. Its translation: CSVGLLGQIQETQYF. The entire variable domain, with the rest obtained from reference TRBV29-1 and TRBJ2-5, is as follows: SAVISQKPSRDICQRGTSLTIQCQVDSQVTMMFWYRQQPGQSLTLIATANQGSEATYESGFVIDKFPISRPNLTFSTLTVSNMSPEDSSIYLCSVGLLGQIQETQYFGPGTRLLVL.

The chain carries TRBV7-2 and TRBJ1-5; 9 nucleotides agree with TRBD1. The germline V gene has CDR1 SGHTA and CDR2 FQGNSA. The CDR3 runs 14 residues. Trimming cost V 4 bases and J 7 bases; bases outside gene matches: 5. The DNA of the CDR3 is TGTGCCAGCAGCTACAGGGGGCGGGGCCAGCCCCAGCATTTT. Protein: CASSYRGRGQPQHF. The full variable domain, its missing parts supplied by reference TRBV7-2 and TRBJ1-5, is GAGVSQSPSNKVTEKGKDVELRCDPISGHTALYWYRQSLGQGLEFLIYFQGNSAPDKSGLPSDRFSAERTGGSVSTLTIQRTQQEDSAVYLCASSYRGRGQPQHFGDGTRLSIL.

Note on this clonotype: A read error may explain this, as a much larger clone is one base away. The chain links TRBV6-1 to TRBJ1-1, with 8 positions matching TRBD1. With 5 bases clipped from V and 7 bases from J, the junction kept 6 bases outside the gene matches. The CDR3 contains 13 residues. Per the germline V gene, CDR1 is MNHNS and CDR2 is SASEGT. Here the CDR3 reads CASSRGTGGEAFF. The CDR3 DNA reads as TGTGCCAGCAGTCGGGGGACAGGAGGTGAAGCTTTCTTT.

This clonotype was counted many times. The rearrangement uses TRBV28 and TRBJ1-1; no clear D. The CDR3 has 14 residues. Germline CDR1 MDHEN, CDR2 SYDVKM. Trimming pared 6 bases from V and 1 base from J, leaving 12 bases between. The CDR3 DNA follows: TGTGCCAGCAGCCCCCCATGGAAGAACACTGAAGCTTTCTTT. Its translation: CASSPPWKNTEAFF.

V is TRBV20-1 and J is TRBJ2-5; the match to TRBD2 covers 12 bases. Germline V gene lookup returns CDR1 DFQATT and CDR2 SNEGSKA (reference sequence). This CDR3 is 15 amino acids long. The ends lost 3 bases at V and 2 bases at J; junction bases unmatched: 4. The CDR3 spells CSASLLAGGQETQYF. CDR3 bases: TGCAGTGCTAGTTTGCTAGCGGGAGGGCAAGAGACCCAGTACTTC.

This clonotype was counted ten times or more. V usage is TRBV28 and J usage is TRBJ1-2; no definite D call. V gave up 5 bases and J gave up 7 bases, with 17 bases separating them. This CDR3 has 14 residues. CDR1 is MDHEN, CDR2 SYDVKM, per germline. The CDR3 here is CASSKEDGVSGYTF. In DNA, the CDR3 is TGTGCCAGCAGTAAAGAGGACGGGGTCAGTGGCTACACCTTC.

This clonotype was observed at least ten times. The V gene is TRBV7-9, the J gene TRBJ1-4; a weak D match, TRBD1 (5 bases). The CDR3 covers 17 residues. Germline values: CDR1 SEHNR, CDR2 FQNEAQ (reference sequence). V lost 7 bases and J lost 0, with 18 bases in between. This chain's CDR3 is CASTSGHPRTTNEKLFF. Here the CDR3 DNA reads TGTGCCAGCACCTCAGGGCACCCACGGACAACTAATGAAAAACTGTTTTTT.

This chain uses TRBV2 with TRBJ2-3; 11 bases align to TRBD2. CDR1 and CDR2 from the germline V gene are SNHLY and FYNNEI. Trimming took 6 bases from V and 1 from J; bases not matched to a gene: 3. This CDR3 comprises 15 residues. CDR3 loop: CASSVLAGGTDTQYF. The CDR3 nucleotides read TGTGCCAGCAGCGTACTAGCGGGAGGCACAGATACGCAGTATTTT.

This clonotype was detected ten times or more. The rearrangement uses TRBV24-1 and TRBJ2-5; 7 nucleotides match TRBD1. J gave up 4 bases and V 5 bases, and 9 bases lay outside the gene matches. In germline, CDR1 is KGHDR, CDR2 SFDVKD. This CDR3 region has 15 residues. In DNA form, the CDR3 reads TGTGCCACCAGTGGGAACAGGGGAGTAGGAGAGACCCAGTACTTC. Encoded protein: CATSGNRGVGETQYF.

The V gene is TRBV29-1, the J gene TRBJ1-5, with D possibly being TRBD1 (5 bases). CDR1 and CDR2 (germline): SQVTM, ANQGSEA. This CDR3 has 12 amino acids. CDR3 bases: TGCAGTGTGGGGGGGAACGGTCGGCCCCAGCATTTT. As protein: CSVGGNGRPQHF.

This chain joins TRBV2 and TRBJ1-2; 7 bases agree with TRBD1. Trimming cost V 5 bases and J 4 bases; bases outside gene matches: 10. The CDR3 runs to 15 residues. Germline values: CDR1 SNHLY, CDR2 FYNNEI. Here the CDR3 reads CASSYSMGQIYGYTF. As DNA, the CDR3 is TGTGCCAGCAGTTACTCGATGGGACAGATCTATGGCTACACCTTC.

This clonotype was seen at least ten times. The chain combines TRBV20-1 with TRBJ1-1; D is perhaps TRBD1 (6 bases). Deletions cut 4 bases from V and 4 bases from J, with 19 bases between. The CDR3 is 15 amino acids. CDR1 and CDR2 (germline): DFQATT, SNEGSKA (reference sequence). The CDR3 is CSAIGGLAVGTEAFF. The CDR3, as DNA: TGCAGTGCTATAGGGGGTCTCGCCGTAGGCACTGAAGCTTTCTTT.

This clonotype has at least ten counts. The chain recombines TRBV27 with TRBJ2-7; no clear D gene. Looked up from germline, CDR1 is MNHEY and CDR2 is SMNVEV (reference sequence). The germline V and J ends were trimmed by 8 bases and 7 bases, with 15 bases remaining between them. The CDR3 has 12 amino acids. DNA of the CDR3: TGTGCCAGCCGACGGGTGGCCGGTGAGCAGTACTTC. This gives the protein CASRRVAGEQYF.